Shown below are 32 T cell receptor beta chains from a single sample sequenced in a study of blood T cell repertoires in COVID-19. Libraries were prepared by immunoSEQ multiplex PCR; TCRdb keeps only in-frame clonotypes and omits some of them. Of hundreds of thousands of clones in the sample, about 87% were seen once. The material sequenced was peripheral blood. Every receptor here comes from a man between 65 and 79 years old with acute or convalescent COVID-19.

The chain has TRBV5-4 and TRBJ2-7; tentatively, D is TRBD1 (5 bases). The length of the CDR3 is 13 residues. V lost 1 base, J lost 6 bases, and 11 bases lay in between. Germline loops: CDR1 SGHNT, CDR2 YYREEE (reference sequence). The CDR3 DNA reads as TGTGCCAGCAGCTTGCCAGGGCCATTCGAGCAGTACTTC. This sequence encodes CASSLPGPFEQYF.

V gene TRBV3-1 (or the pseudogene TRBV3-2) combines with J gene TRBJ1-5, with TRBD1 as a possible D gene (5 bases). CDR3 length: 15 amino acids. From germline, CDR1 is LGHDT and CDR2 YNNKEL (reference sequence). V was shortened by 1 base and J by 3 bases, with 10 bases between the two germline ends. CDR3 protein: CASSQGRQPNQPQHF. The DNA of the CDR3 is TGTGCCAGCAGCCAAGGAAGACAGCCCAATCAGCCCCAGCATTTT.

The chain employs TRBV11-2 and TRBJ2-5, with 8 bases that match TRBD1. The V segment lost 5 bases and the J segment 4 bases; nucleotides outside the gene matches: 9. CDR3 length: 15 amino acids. CDR1 and CDR2 from the germline V gene are SGHAT and FQNNGV. The CDR3 here is CASSRDQGAGETQYF. The DNA for the CDR3 is TGTGCCAGCAGCAGAGATCAGGGGGCAGGAGAGACCCAGTACTTC.

The chain has TRBV7-2 and TRBJ2-1, with D unresolved. The germline gives CDR1 SGHTA, CDR2 FQGNSA. Between the trimmed V and J ends, which lost 1 base and 6 bases, there was a span of 7 bases. The CDR3 extends over 13 amino acids. The CDR3: CASSLVAGNEQFF. Written as DNA, the CDR3 is TGTGCCAGCAGCTTAGTAGCCGGCAATGAGCAGTTCTTC.

The chain combines TRBV10-2 with TRBJ2-2; D gene unclear. Germline V gives CDR1 WSHSY, CDR2 SAAADI. This CDR3 comprises 12 residues. V was cut by 6 bases and J by 7 bases, with 9 bases left in between. The CDR3 region is CASRPSGGELFF. The CDR3, as DNA: TGCGCCAGCAGGCCCTCCGGCGGGGAGCTGTTTTTT.

The rearrangement uses TRBV18 and TRBJ2-5, with 9 bases identical to TRBD2. This CDR3 comprises 15 residues. Trimming removed 5 bases from V and 1 base from J; junction bases left unmatched: 5. Looked up from germline, CDR1 is KGHSH and CDR2 is LQKENI. The CDR3 spells CASSKLAGVQETQYF. The DNA of the CDR3 is TGTGCCAGCTCAAAACTAGCGGGCGTCCAAGAGACCCAGTACTTC.

The chain recombines TRBV30 with TRBJ1-2, with 8 bases fitting TRBD1. Germline trimming cut 3 bases from V and 1 base from J; bases unmatched to any gene: 4. This CDR3 is built from 14 residues. Per germline, CDR1 GTSNPN and CDR2 SVGIG (reference sequence). DNA of the CDR3: TGTGCCTGGAGGGGACAGGCGCTTAACTATGGCTACACCTTC. Protein product: CAWRGQALNYGYTF. Looking up the rest from reference TRBV30 and TRBJ1-2 gives the full variable domain: SQTIHQWPATLVQPVGSPLSLECTVEGTSNPNLYWYRQAAGRGLQLLFYSVGIGQISSEVPQNLSASRPQDRQFILSSKKLLLSDSGFYLCAWRGQALNYGYTFGSGTRLTVV.

The rearrangement joins TRBV4-3 to TRBJ1-1; 7 bases line up with TRBD1. V lost 2 bases, J lost 2 bases, and 11 bases stayed unmatched. The CDR3 contains 17 residues. Germline CDR1 and CDR2: LGHNA and YSLEER. The CDR3 coding sequence is TGCGCCAGCAGCCAAAGGTACCGGGACAGCATAAACACTGAAGCTTTCTTT. Protein product: CASSQRYRDSINTEAFF.

The rearrangement joins TRBV19 to TRBJ2-5; no definite D call. The CDR3 has 14 amino acids. The germline CDR1 and CDR2 sequences are LNHDA and SQIVND (reference sequence). V shed 3 bases and J shed 3 bases, with 11 bases lying between them. The CDR3 region has the DNA TGTGCCAGTAGTATGACTGCCTCGAAAGAGACCCAGTACTTC. Amino acid sequence: CASSMTASKETQYF.

CDR3 nucleotides: TGTGCCAGCAGTGAGTTCGCGGCGAACACTGAAGCTTTCTTT. It specifies CASSEFAANTEAFF. The rearrangement joins TRBV2 to TRBJ1-1, with D unresolved. V dropped 3 bases and J dropped 1 base, with 9 bases sitting between them. This CDR3 has 14 amino acids. Germline V gives CDR1 SNHLY, CDR2 FYNNEI.

J is TRBJ1-6 and V is TRBV7-2; TRBD1 aligns across 8 bases. V was clipped by 1 base and J by 11 bases; unmatched bases: 13. The CDR3 consists of 17 residues. Per the germline V gene, CDR1 is SGHTA and CDR2 is FQGNSA. DNA of the CDR3: TGTGCCAGCAGCTTAGTTGACCCAGGGGGCAGTGGTGCACCCCTCCACTTT. Translated: CASSLVDPGGSGAPLHF.

V gene TRBV5-1 combines with J gene TRBJ2-4, with 9 bases aligning to TRBD1. Germline V gene data show CDR1 as SGHRS and CDR2 as YFSETQ. V trimming: 2 bases; J trimming: 12 bases; junction bases outside the gene matches: 9. CDR3 length equals 14 residues. In DNA, the CDR3 is TGCGCCAGCAGCTTTGGGACAGGGCTTTATAATCAGTACTTC. Translating gives CASSFGTGLYNQYF.

This chain connects TRBV19 to TRBJ1-3; no clear D gene. Deletions cut 4 bases from V and 0 bases from J, with 10 bases between. The CDR3 has 15 residues. CDR1 is LNHDA and CDR2 is SQIVND in the germline V gene (reference sequence). This CDR3 reads CASSTQAVSGNTIYF. In nucleotides, the CDR3 is TGTGCCAGTAGTACTCAGGCCGTCTCTGGAAACACCATATATTTT.

There are a few counts of this clone. The rearrangement links TRBV10-1 to TRBJ2-2; D is perhaps TRBD1 (5 bases). Germline V gives CDR1 WNHNN, CDR2 SYGVQD (reference sequence). Trimming took 5 bases from V and 6 from J, leaving 7 bases between them. CDR3 length: 12 residues. The CDR3: CASSQGSGELFF. The CDR3 region has the DNA TGCGCCAGCAGTCAGGGTTCCGGGGAGCTGTTTTTT.

The chain couples TRBV21-1 to TRBJ1-6; the table calls TRBD1, which could not be checked here. TRBV21-1 is classified as a pseudogene. The CDR3 contains 15 residues. Here the CDR3 reads CASSGHRGHNSPLHF. The CDR3 coding sequence is TGTGCCAGCAGCGGACACAGGGGGCATAATTCACCCCTCCACTTT.

V and J are TRBV7-2 and TRBJ2-3, with D hard to call. The CDR3 sequence is 16 residues long. The germline CDR1 and CDR2 sequences are SGHTA and FQGNSA. With 5 bases removed from V and 2 bases from J, the gap between germline ends came to 17 bases. The DNA for the CDR3 is TGTGCCAGCAGCCCCAGACAACTGACCAACACAGATACGCAGTATTTT. Amino acid sequence: CASSPRQLTNTDTQYF.

This chain uses TRBV2 with TRBJ2-2, with 12 bases lining up with TRBD2. The CDR3 length is 16 residues. The V and J ends lost 10 bases and 8 bases, in that order; junction bases with no gene match: 14. The germline V gene has CDR1 SNHLY and CDR2 FYNNEI. As DNA, the CDR3 is TGTGCCATCTACGAGACCAGACTAGCGGGAGTAGGGGAGCTGTTTTTT. As protein: CAIYETRLAGVGELFF. Full variable domain (missing parts from reference TRBV2 and TRBJ2-2): EPEVTQTPSHQVTQMGQEVILRCVPISNHLYFYWYRQILGQKVEFLVSFYNNEISEKSEIFDDQFSVERPDGSNFTLKIRSTKLEDSAMYFCAIYETRLAGVGELFFGEGSRLTVL.

The gene calls are TRBV5-1 and TRBJ1-1; 7 bases align to TRBD1. The CDR3 extends over 14 amino acids. The junction had 4 bases not matched to a gene; V was cut back by 2 bases and J by 3 bases. Germline CDR1 SGHRS, CDR2 YFSETQ. In DNA form, the CDR3 reads TGCGCCAGCAGCTTCAAACAGGGGCACACTGAAGCTTTCTTT. As protein: CASSFKQGHTEAFF.

V usage is TRBV7-9 and J usage is TRBJ1-5, with D uncertain. The CDR3 contains 15 residues. Germline V gene lookup returns CDR1 SEHNR and CDR2 FQNEAQ (reference sequence). V was clipped by 1 base and J by 0 bases, with 7 bases between them. Here the CDR3 reads CASSLGHNSNQPQHF. Written as DNA, the CDR3 is TGTGCCAGCAGCTTAGGACATAATAGCAATCAGCCCCAGCATTTT.

The chain carries TRBV3-1 (or the pseudogene TRBV3-2) and TRBJ1-5; D perhaps matches TRBD1 (5 bases). There are 14 residues in the CDR3. From germline, CDR1 is LGHDT and CDR2 YNNKEL (reference sequence). V lost 4 bases, J lost 6 bases, and 13 bases lay in between. The CDR3 loop reads CASSRGDPTQPQHF. Here the CDR3 DNA reads TGTGCCAGCAGCCGCGGGGACCCCACTCAGCCCCAGCATTTT.

The CDR3 bases are TGTGCCAGCAGCCGTGCCGGGACAGACTTCTACGAGCAGTACTTC. Translating gives CASSRAGTDFYEQYF. This chain connects TRBV7-2 to TRBJ2-7; 7 bases match TRBD1. The germline V gene encodes CDR1 SGHTA and CDR2 FQGNSA. Unmatched junction bases numbered 10, after V lost 5 bases and J lost 3 bases. The CDR3 has 15 residues.

The V and J genes are TRBV5-1 and TRBJ2-2; TRBD2 aligns across 9 bases. Germline V gene lookup returns CDR1 SGHRS and CDR2 YFSETQ. This CDR3 has 15 amino acids. V lost 2 bases, J lost 1 base, and 0 bases stayed unmatched. This CDR3 reads CASSFSGRNTGELFF. The CDR3 DNA is TGCGCCAGCAGCTTTAGCGGGAGGAACACCGGGGAGCTGTTTTTT.

The rearrangement links TRBV14 to TRBJ2-1; TRBD2 agrees at 10 bases. Losses at the gene ends were 2 bases for V and 7 bases for J; bases not matched to a gene: 5. This CDR3 spans 15 amino acids. Germline assignment: CDR1 SGHDN and CDR2 FVKESK. The CDR3 DNA sequence: TGTGCCAGCAGCCAAAGCGGGAGGGTGCGGAATGAGCAGTTCTTC. This gives the protein CASSQSGRVRNEQFF.

This chain links TRBV24-1 with TRBJ2-1, with a weak D call TRBD1 (6 bases). V gave up 3 bases and J gave up 8 bases, with 13 bases separating them. Germline CDR1 reads KGHDR; CDR2 reads SFDVKD. This CDR3 has 14 amino acids. CDR3 region: CATSDHRVGDEQFF. CDR3 bases: TGTGCCACCAGTGATCACAGGGTCGGGGATGAGCAGTTCTTC.

The genes are TRBV5-6 and TRBJ1-2; 8 positions match TRBD1. Germline-derived CDR1 and CDR2 are SGHDT and YYEEEE. CDR3 size: 16 residues. J lost 4 bases, V lost 0 bases, and 8 bases had no gene match. CDR3 DNA: TGTGCCAGCAGCTTGGGACAGGGGACGATCTCCTATGGCTACACCTTC. Translation: CASSLGQGTISYGYTF.

This clone was picked up one time. This chain uses TRBV18 with TRBJ2-1; 12 bases agree with TRBD2. Trimming took 2 bases from V and 4 from J; bases not matched to a gene: 6. CDR1 KGHSH and CDR2 LQKENI come from the germline V gene. This CDR3 contains 17 residues. CDR3 sequence (DNA): TGTGCCAGCTCACCAGGACTAGCGGGGCCGGCTTACAATGAGCAGTTCTTC. Its protein is CASSPGLAGPAYNEQFF.

This clone was seen only once. The rearrangement joins TRBV27 to TRBJ2-1, with D maybe TRBD2 (5 bases). The V end was cut by 7 bases, the J end by 8 bases, with 18 bases between. Germline assignment: CDR1 MNHEY and CDR2 SMNVEV (reference sequence). The CDR3 is made up of 14 amino acids. CDR3 in amino acids: CASKRDGRMDEQFF. The CDR3 DNA sequence: TGTGCCAGCAAGAGGGATGGGCGTATGGATGAGCAGTTCTTC.

The V and J genes are TRBV6-5 and TRBJ1-2; 9 bases are shared with TRBD1. CDR3 length: 16 residues. V shed 3 bases, J shed 5 bases, and the junction held 10 bases outside the gene matches. The germline V gene encodes CDR1 MNHEY and CDR2 SVGAGI. CDR3 in amino acids: CASSYTGTGFKYGYTF. Written as DNA, the CDR3 is TGTGCCAGCAGTTATACAGGGACAGGGTTTAAGTATGGCTACACCTTC.

The V call is TRBV28, the J call TRBJ1-3; no reliable D call. Germline CDR1 MDHEN, CDR2 SYDVKM. The CDR3 totals 12 residues. Trimming pared 7 bases from V and 4 bases from J, leaving 8 bases between. The DNA for the CDR3 is TGTGCCAGCAAATTCGGGGGAAACACCATATATTTT. Amino acids: CASKFGGNTIYF.

The genes are TRBV2 and TRBJ2-1; D is perhaps TRBD2 (5 bases). Trimming took 7 bases from V and 6 from J, leaving 7 bases between them. The germline V gene encodes CDR1 SNHLY and CDR2 FYNNEI. The CDR3 extends over 11 amino acids. CDR3 nucleotides: TGTGCCAGCACAGGACTCAATGAGCAGTTCTTC. As protein: CASTGLNEQFF.

This clone has a handful of counts. The rearrangement joins TRBV7-9 to TRBJ2-3; TRBD2 agrees at 10 bases. CDR1 and CDR2 (germline): SEHNR, FQNEAQ (reference sequence). This CDR3 is built from 17 residues. The junction had 5 bases not matched to a gene; V was cut back by 1 base and J by 1 base. CDR3: CASSLGASGGRTDTQYF. Written as DNA, the CDR3 is TGTGCCAGCAGCTTAGGAGCTAGCGGGGGACGCACAGATACGCAGTATTTT.

The chain recombines TRBV11-2 with TRBJ2-4; 11 positions agree with TRBD2. J was trimmed by 6 bases and V by 4 bases; bases with no gene match: 2. The CDR3 contains 14 residues. CDR1 is SGHAT and CDR2 is FQNNGV in the germline V gene. The CDR3 coding sequence is TGTGCCAGCAGCTCCGGGACTAGCGGAAACATTCAGTACTTC. This sequence encodes CASSSGTSGNIQYF.